Listed below are T cell receptor beta chains from one sample, sequenced in a study of beta chain features in type 1 diabetes. Clones were sequenced by immunoSEQ multiplex PCR, and TCRdb holds only the in-frame ones, with some missing. The sample shows roughly 380,000 clones, 15% to 20% of them seen only once. Sequencing input: naive CD4+ T cells from blood. Source of these receptors: a woman aged 18-29 years in good health. The CDR3 runs from the conserved cysteine through the conserved F or W. The D gene is left open where the match is weak. Size tells how often a clone was seen (once, few, many) or the class of an expanded clone, and some rows leave it out.

clone size: few
J gene: TRBJ2-7
D gene: TRBD1
V gene: TRBV4-1
CDR3 protein: CASSQIPGTGEVEQYF
CDR3 DNA: TGCGCCAGCAGCCAAATTCCGGGGACAGGGGAGGTCGAGCAGTACTTC

clone size: NA
J gene: TRBJ2-5
D gene: TRBD1
V gene: TRBV7-6
CDR3 protein: CASSPLTGGGEETQYF
CDR3 DNA: TGTGCCAGCAGCCCTCTGACAGGGGGAGGCGAGGAGACCCAGTACTTC

clone size: few
J gene: TRBJ2-1
D gene: NA
V gene: TRBV30
CDR3 protein: CAWSRTIDYNEQFF
CDR3 DNA: TGTGCCTGGAGCCGGACTATTGATTACAATGAGCAGTTCTTC

clone size: NA
J gene: TRBJ2-1
D gene: TRBD2
V gene: TRBV5-1
CDR3 protein: CASSLFSSGGSYNEQFF
CDR3 DNA: TGCGCCAGCAGCTTGTTTTCTAGCGGGGGCTCCTACAATGAGCAGTTCTTC

clone size: few
J gene: TRBJ2-3
D gene: NA
V gene: TRBV15
CDR3 protein: CATSGSSTDTQYF
CDR3 DNA: TGTGCCACCAGCGGCAGTAGCACAGATACGCAGTATTTT

clone size: few
J gene: TRBJ2-7
D gene: TRBD2
V gene: TRBV30
CDR3 protein: CAWSGAGGEQYF
CDR3 DNA: TGTGCCTGGAGTGGGGCGGGAGGCGAGCAGTACTTC

clone size: NA
J gene: TRBJ2-3
D gene: NA
V gene: TRBV2
CDR3 protein: CASSSRPDTQYF
CDR3 DNA: TGTGCCAGCAGTTCCAGGCCAGATACGCAGTATTTT

clone size: NA
J gene: TRBJ2-2
D gene: NA
V gene: TRBV11-2
CDR3 protein: CASSFRDTGELFF
CDR3 DNA: TGTGCCAGCAGCTTTCGGGACACCGGGGAGCTGTTTTTT

clone size: few
J gene: TRBJ1-2
D gene: TRBD1
V gene: TRBV18
CDR3 protein: CASSGDSSKYGYTF
CDR3 DNA: TGTGCCAGCTCAGGGGACAGCTCCAAGTATGGCTACACCTTC

clone size: NA
J gene: TRBJ2-7
D gene: TRBD1
V gene: TRBV2
CDR3 protein: CASKGDSSYEQYF
CDR3 DNA: TGTGCCAGCAAGGGGGACAGCTCCTACGAGCAGTACTTC

clone size: few
J gene: TRBJ1-2
D gene: TRBD1
V gene: TRBV30
CDR3 protein: CAWSGTGGPNYGYTF
CDR3 DNA: TGTGCCTGGAGCGGGACAGGGGGCCCTAACTATGGCTACACCTTC

clone size: few
J gene: TRBJ2-5
D gene: TRBD1
V gene: TRBV5-1
CDR3 protein: CASSFPAGGTETQYF
CDR3 DNA: TGCGCCAGCAGCTTCCCAGCAGGGGGCACAGAGACCCAGTACTTC

clone size: NA
J gene: TRBJ2-1
D gene: NA
V gene: TRBV18
CDR3 protein: CASSPPARGDNEQFF
CDR3 DNA: TGTGCCAGCTCACCACCCGCCAGGGGGGACAATGAGCAGTTCTTC

clone size: few
J gene: TRBJ1-2
D gene: TRBD1
V gene: TRBV30
CDR3 protein: CAWSPGTGGYGYTF
CDR3 DNA: TGTGCCTGGAGTCCAGGGACAGGGGGCTATGGCTACACCTTC

clone size: NA
J gene: TRBJ2-3
D gene: NA
V gene: TRBV5-1
CDR3 protein: CASLMAPGLDTDTQYF
CDR3 DNA: TGCGCCAGCCTTATGGCCCCGGGACTGGACACAGATACGCAGTATTTT

clone size: few
J gene: TRBJ2-1
D gene: NA
V gene: TRBV5-1
CDR3 protein: CASSSPGGNEQFF
CDR3 DNA: TGCGCCAGCAGCTCCCCGGGTGGGAATGAGCAGTTCTTC

clone size: few
J gene: TRBJ2-3
D gene: NA
V gene: TRBV7-2
CDR3 protein: CASSSWGASTDTQYF
CDR3 DNA: TGTGCCAGCAGCTCCTGGGGAGCCAGCACAGATACGCAGTATTTT

clone size: few
J gene: TRBJ2-3
D gene: NA
V gene: TRBV2
CDR3 protein: CASRSGSTDTQYF
CDR3 DNA: TGTGCCAGCAGATCAGGGAGCACAGATACGCAGTATTTT

clone size: NA
J gene: TRBJ2-1
D gene: TRBD2
V gene: TRBV9
CDR3 protein: CASSERLAGGLNEQFF
CDR3 DNA: TGTGCCAGCAGCGAACGACTAGCGGGGGGGCTCAATGAGCAGTTCTTC

clone size: NA
J gene: TRBJ1-1
D gene: NA
V gene: TRBV7-9
CDR3 protein: CASSLVREGTEAFF
CDR3 DNA: TGTGCCAGCAGCTTAGTCCGCGAGGGCACTGAAGCTTTCTTT

clone size: few
J gene: TRBJ2-5
D gene: NA
V gene: TRBV14
CDR3 protein: CASSPSRETQYF
CDR3 DNA: TGTGCCAGCAGCCCTTCCCGGGAGACCCAGTACTTC

clone size: few
J gene: TRBJ2-5
D gene: NA
V gene: TRBV5-1
CDR3 protein: CASSLVGSSQETQYF
CDR3 DNA: TGCGCCAGCAGCTTGGTCGGGTCCTCACAAGAGACCCAGTACTTC

clone size: few
J gene: TRBJ2-5
D gene: NA
V gene: TRBV29-1
CDR3 protein: CSAGGNRGGETQYF
CDR3 DNA: TGCAGCGCTGGGGGGAACAGGGGCGGCGAGACCCAGTACTTC

clone size: few
J gene: TRBJ2-5
D gene: TRBD1
V gene: TRBV5-1
CDR3 protein: CASTTGGLQETQYF
CDR3 DNA: TGCGCCAGTACGACAGGGGGACTCCAAGAGACCCAGTACTTC

clone size: NA
J gene: TRBJ2-7
D gene: NA
V gene: TRBV12-5
CDR3 protein: CASGLGTGDYEQYF
CDR3 DNA: TGTGCTAGTGGTCTCGGGACGGGAGACTACGAGCAGTACTTC

clone size: NA
J gene: TRBJ2-7
D gene: NA
V gene: TRBV5-1
CDR3 protein: CASSLLDEQYF
CDR3 DNA: TGCGCCAGCAGCTTGCTAGACGAGCAGTACTTC

clone size: NA
J gene: TRBJ1-6
D gene: TRBD1
V gene: TRBV5-1
CDR3 protein: CASSLWGQGGSPLHF
CDR3 DNA: TGCGCCAGCAGCTTGTGGGGACAGGGGGGTTCACCCCTCCACTTT

clone size: NA
J gene: TRBJ1-4
D gene: NA
V gene: TRBV9
CDR3 protein: CASSSYRDNFEKLFF
CDR3 DNA: TGTGCCAGCAGCTCGTACAGGGATAACTTCGAAAAACTGTTTTTT

clone size: few
J gene: TRBJ2-5
D gene: TRBD2
V gene: TRBV4-1
CDR3 protein: CASSPPGGETQYF
CDR3 DNA: TGCGCCAGCAGCCCACCGGGAGGAGAGACCCAGTACTTC

clone size: NA
J gene: TRBJ1-2
D gene: TRBD1
V gene: TRBV7-9
CDR3 protein: CASRPPRGPNYGYTF
CDR3 DNA: TGTGCCAGCAGGCCGCCCAGGGGGCCTAACTATGGCTACACCTTC

clone size: NA
J gene: TRBJ2-5
D gene: TRBD2
V gene: TRBV30
CDR3 protein: CAWSLGLAGGPETQYF
CDR3 DNA: TGTGCCTGGAGTCTAGGACTAGCGGGAGGGCCGGAGACCCAGTACTTC

clone size: NA
J gene: TRBJ1-1
D gene: NA
V gene: TRBV7-9
CDR3 protein: CASTLGQTNTEAFF
CDR3 DNA: TGTGCCAGCACCCTGGGGCAAACGAACACTGAAGCTTTCTTT

clone size: NA
J gene: TRBJ2-5
D gene: NA
V gene: TRBV9
CDR3 protein: CASSVRERGQETQYF
CDR3 DNA: TGTGCCAGCAGCGTAAGAGAAAGGGGCCAAGAGACCCAGTACTTC

clone size: NA
J gene: TRBJ1-1
D gene: NA
V gene: TRBV29-1
CDR3 protein: CSVGVRPDTEAFF
CDR3 DNA: TGCAGCGTTGGGGTGAGGCCAGACACTGAAGCTTTCTTT

clone size: few
J gene: TRBJ2-7
D gene: NA
V gene: TRBV7-9
CDR3 protein: CASSLSYEQYF
CDR3 DNA: TGTGCCAGCAGCTTGAGCTACGAGCAGTACTTC

clone size: NA
J gene: TRBJ2-2
D gene: NA
V gene: TRBV7-9
CDR3 protein: CASALMEPGELFF
CDR3 DNA: TGTGCCAGCGCCCTTATGGAGCCCGGGGAGCTGTTTTTT

clone size: NA
J gene: TRBJ1-2
D gene: NA
V gene: TRBV30
CDR3 protein: CAWSVGQGNYGYTF
CDR3 DNA: TGTGCCTGGAGTGTTGGGCAGGGTAACTATGGCTACACCTTC

clone size: few
J gene: TRBJ1-1
D gene: NA
V gene: TRBV13
CDR3 protein: CASSKQLNTEAFF
CDR3 DNA: TGTGCCAGCAGCAAACAGCTGAACACTGAAGCTTTCTTT

clone size: once
J gene: TRBJ1-2
D gene: NA
V gene: TRBV5-1
CDR3 protein: CASSLDGAAGFGYTF
CDR3 DNA: TGCGCCAGCAGCTTAGACGGGGCCGCGGGGTTTGGCTACACCTTC

clone size: few
J gene: TRBJ2-5
D gene: NA
V gene: TRBV9
CDR3 protein: CASSVGSMDAAQYF
CDR3 DNA: TGTGCCAGCAGCGTAGGTTCCATGGATGCGGCCCAGTACTTC

clone size: few
J gene: TRBJ1-6
D gene: NA
V gene: TRBV29-1
CDR3 protein: CSVGAPQRLNSPLHF
CDR3 DNA: TGCAGCGTTGGAGCGCCTCAGCGTCTTAATTCACCCCTCCACTTT

clone size: few
J gene: TRBJ1-1
D gene: NA
V gene: TRBV4-2
CDR3 protein: CASTYSNTEAFF
CDR3 DNA: TGTGCCAGCACCTATTCAAACACTGAAGCTTTCTTT

clone size: NA
J gene: TRBJ2-5
D gene: TRBD2
V gene: TRBV4-3
CDR3 protein: CASSQVGGFKTQYF
CDR3 DNA: TGCGCCAGCAGCCAAGTGGGGGGGTTTAAGACCCAGTACTTC

clone size: few
J gene: TRBJ1-1
D gene: NA
V gene: TRBV30
CDR3 protein: CAWRDDRRNTEAFF
CDR3 DNA: TGTGCCTGGAGGGACGACAGGAGGAACACTGAAGCTTTCTTT